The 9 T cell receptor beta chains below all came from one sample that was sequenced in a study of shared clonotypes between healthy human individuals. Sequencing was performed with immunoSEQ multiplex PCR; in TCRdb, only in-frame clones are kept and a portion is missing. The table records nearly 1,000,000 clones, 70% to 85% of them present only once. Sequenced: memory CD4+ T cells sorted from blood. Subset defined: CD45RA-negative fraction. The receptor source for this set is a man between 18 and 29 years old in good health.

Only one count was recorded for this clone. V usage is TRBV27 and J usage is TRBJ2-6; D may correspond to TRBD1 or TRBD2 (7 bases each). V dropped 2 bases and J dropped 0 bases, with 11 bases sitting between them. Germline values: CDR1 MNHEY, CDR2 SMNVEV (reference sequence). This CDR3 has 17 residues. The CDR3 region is CASSLVRGGSGANVLTF. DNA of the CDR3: TGTGCCAGCAGTTTAGTCAGGGGGGGCTCTGGGGCCAACGTCCTGACTTTC.

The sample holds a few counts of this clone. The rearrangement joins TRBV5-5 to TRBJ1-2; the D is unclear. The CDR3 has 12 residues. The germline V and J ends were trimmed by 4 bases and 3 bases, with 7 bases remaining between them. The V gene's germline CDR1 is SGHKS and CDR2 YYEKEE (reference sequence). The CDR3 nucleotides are TGTGCCAGCAGCCCGAGCTACTATGGCTACACCTTC. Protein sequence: CASSPSYYGYTF.

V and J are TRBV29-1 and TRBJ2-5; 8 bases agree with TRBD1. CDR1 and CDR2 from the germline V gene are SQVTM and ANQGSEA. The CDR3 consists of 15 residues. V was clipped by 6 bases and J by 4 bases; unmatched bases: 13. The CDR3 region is CSVKPFDRGRETQYF. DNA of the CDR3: TGCAGCGTGAAACCTTTTGACAGGGGCCGAGAGACCCAGTACTTC.

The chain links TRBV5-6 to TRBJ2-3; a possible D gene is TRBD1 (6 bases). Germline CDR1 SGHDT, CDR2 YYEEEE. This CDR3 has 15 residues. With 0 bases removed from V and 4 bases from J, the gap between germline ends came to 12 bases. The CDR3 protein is CASSLEGRGADTQYF. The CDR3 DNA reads TGTGCCAGCAGCTTGGAGGGCAGGGGAGCAGATACGCAGTATTTT.

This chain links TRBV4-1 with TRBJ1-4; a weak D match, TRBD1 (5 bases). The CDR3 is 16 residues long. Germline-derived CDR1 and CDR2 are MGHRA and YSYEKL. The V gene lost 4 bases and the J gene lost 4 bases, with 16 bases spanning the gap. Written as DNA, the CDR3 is TGCGCCAGCAGCCCCAATAAGGGGTACGTTAATGAAAAACTGTTTTTT. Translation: CASSPNKGYVNEKLFF.

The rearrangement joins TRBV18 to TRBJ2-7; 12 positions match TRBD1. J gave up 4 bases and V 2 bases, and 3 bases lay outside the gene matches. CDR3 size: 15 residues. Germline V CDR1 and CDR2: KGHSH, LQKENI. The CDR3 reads CASSPGTGGFYEQYF. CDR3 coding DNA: TGTGCCAGCTCACCAGGGACAGGGGGCTTTTACGAGCAGTACTTC.

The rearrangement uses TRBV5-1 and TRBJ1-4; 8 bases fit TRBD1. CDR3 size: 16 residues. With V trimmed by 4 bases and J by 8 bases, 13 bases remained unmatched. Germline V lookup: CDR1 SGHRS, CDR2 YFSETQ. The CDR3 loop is CASSLGQGSSGEKLFF. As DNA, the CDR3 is TGCGCCAGCAGCCTCGGACAGGGCAGTTCTGGCGAAAAACTGTTTTTT.

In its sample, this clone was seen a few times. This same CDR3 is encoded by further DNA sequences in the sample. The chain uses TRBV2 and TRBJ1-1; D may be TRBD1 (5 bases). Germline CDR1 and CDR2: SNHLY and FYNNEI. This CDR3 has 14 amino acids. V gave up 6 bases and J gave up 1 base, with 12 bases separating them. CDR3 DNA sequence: TGTGCCAGCAGGGGGGACTCCGGGAACACTGAAGCTTTCTTT. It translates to CASRGDSGNTEAFF.

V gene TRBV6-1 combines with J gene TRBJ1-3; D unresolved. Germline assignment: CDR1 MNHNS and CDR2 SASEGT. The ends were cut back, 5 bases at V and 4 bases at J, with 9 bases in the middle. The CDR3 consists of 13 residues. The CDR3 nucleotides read TGTGCCAGCAGTAGAGCGGGGGGAAACACCATATATTTT. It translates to CASSRAGGNTIYF.